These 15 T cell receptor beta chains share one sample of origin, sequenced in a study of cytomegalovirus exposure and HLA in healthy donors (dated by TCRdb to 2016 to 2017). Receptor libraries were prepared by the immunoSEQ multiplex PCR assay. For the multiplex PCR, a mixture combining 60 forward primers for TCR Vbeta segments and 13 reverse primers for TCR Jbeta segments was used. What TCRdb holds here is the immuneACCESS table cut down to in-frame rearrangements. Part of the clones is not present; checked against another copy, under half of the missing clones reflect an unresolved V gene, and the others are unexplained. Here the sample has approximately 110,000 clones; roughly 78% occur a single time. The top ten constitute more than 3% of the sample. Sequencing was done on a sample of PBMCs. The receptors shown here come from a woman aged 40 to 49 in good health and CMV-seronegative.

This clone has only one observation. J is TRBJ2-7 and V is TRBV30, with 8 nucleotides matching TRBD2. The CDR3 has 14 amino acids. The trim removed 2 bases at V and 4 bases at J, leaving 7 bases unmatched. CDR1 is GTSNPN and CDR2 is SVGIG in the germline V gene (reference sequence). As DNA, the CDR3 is TGTGCCTGGAGTATCGGGAGCGGGAGTTACGAGCAGTACTTC. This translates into CAWSIGSGSYEQYF.

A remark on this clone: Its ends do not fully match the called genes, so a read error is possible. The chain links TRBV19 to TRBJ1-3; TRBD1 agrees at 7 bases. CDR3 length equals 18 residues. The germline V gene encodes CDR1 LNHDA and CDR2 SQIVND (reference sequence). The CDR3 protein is CASSISVWGDSGRNTIYF. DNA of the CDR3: TGTGCCAGCAGTATTTCAGTTTGGGGGGACAGCGGACGAAACACCATATATTTT.

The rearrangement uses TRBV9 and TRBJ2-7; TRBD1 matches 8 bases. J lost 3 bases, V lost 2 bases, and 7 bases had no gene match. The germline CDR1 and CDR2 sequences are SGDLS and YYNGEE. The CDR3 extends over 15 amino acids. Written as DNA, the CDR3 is TGTGCCAGCAGCGTTGGACAGGGAGAATACTACGAGCAGTACTTC. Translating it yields CASSVGQGEYYEQYF.

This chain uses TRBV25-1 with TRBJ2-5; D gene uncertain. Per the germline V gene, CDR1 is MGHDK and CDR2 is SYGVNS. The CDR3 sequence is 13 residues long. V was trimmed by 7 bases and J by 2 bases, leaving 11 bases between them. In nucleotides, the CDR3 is TGTGCCAGCATGGGCCAGCTACAAGAGACCCAGTACTTC. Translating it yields CASMGQLQETQYF.

CDR3 sequence: CASSLRRSTYEQYF. CDR3 DNA: TGTGCCAGCTCACTCCGACGGAGTACCTACGAGCAGTACTTC. The chain carries TRBV18 and TRBJ2-7; D call uncertain. Per the germline V gene, CDR1 is KGHSH and CDR2 is LQKENI. Trimming removed 4 bases at V and 2 bases at J, with 12 bases between. This CDR3 comprises 14 residues.

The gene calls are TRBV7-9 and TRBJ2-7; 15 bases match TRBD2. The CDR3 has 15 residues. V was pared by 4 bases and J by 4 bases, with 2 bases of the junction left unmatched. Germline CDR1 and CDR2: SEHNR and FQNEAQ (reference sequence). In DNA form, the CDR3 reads TGTGCCAGCAGCTCCGGGACTAGCGGGAGGTACGAGCAGTACTTC. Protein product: CASSSGTSGRYEQYF.

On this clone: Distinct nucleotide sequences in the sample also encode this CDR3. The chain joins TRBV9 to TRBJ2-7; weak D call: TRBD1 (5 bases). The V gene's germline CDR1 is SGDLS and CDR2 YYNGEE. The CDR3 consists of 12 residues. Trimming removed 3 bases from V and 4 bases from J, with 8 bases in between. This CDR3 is CASSGQGYEQYF. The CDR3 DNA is TGTGCCAGCAGCGGGCAGGGTTACGAGCAGTACTTC.

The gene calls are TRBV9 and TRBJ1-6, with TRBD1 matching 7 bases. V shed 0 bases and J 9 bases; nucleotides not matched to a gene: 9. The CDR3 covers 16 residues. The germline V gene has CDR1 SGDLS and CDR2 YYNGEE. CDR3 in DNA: TGTGCCAGCAGCGTAGGCCTGACAGGGTGGAGTTCACCCCTCCACTTT. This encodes CASSVGLTGWSSPLHF. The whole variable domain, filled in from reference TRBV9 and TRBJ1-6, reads DSGVTQTPKHLITATGQRVTLRCSPRSGDLSVYWYQQSLDQGLQFLIQYYNGEERAKGNILERFSAQQFPDLHSELNLSSLELGDSALYFCASSVGLTGWSSPLHFGNGTRLTVT.

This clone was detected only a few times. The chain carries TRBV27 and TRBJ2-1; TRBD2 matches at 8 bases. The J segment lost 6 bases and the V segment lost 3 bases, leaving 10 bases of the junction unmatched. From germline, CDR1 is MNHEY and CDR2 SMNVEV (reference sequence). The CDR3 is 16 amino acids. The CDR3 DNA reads TGTGCCAGCAGTTTCCGGGGACTAGTAGATCGCAATGAGCAGTTCTTC. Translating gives CASSFRGLVDRNEQFF.

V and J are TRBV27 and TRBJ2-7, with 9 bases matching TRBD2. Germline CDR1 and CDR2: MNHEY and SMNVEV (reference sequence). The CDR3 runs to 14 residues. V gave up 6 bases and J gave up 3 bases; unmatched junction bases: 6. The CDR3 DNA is TGTGCCAGCAGCCTTGCGGGGGGGGGCTACGAGCAGTACTTC. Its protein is CASSLAGGGYEQYF.

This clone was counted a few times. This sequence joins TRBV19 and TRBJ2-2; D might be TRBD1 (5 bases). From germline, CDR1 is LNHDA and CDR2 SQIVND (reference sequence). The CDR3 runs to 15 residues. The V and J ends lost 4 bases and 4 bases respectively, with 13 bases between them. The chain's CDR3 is CASSNRAGFTGELFF. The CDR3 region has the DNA TGTGCCAGTAGTAATAGGGCAGGGTTCACCGGGGAGCTGTTTTTT.

The CDR3 region has the DNA TGTGCCAGCAGCTTAGGATCCGGGAGCCCCAATCAGCCCCAGCATTTT. Amino acid sequence: CASSLGSGSPNQPQHF. The genes are TRBV7-8 and TRBJ1-5; D ambiguous. Between the trimmed V and J ends, which lost 1 base and 3 bases, there was a span of 13 bases. Germline V gene sequence: CDR1 SGHVS, CDR2 FQNEAQ. The CDR3 covers 16 residues. Supplemented by reference TRBV7-8 and TRBJ1-5, the full variable domain reads GAGVSQSPRYKVAKRGQDVALRCDPISGHVSLFWYQQALGQGPEFLTYFQNEAQLDKSGLPSDRFFAERPEGSVSTLKIQRTQQEDSAVYLCASSLGSGSPNQPQHFGDGTRLSIL.

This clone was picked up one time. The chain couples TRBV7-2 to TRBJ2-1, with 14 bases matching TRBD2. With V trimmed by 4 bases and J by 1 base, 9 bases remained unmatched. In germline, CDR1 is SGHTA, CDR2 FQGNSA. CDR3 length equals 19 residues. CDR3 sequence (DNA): TGTGCCAGCAGCTCAATGGGACTAGCGGGAGACTCTTCCTACAATGAGCAGTTCTTC. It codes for CASSSMGLAGDSSYNEQFF.

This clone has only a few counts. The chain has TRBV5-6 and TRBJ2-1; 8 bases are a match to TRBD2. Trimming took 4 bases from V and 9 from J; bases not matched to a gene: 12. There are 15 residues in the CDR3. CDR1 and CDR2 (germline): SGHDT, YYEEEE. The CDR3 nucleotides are TGTGCCAGCAGCCTCGGACCGGGACTAGATGTTGAGCAGTTCTTC. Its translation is CASSLGPGLDVEQFF. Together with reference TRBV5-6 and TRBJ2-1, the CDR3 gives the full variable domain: DAGVTQSPTHLIKTRGQQVTLRCSPKSGHDTVSWYQQALGQGPQFIFQYYEEEERQRGNFPDRFSGHQFPNYSSELNVNALLLGDSALYLCASSLGPGLDVEQFFGPGTRLTVL.

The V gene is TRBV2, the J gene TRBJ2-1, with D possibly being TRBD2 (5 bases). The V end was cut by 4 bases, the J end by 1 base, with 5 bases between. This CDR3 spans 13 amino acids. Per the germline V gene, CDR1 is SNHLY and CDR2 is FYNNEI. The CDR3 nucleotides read TGTGCCAGCAGTGGAGGGTCCTACAATGAGCAGTTCTTC. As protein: CASSGGSYNEQFF. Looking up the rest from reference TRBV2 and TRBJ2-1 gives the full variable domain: EPEVTQTPSHQVTQMGQEVILRCVPISNHLYFYWYRQILGQKVEFLVSFYNNEISEKSEIFDDQFSVERPDGSNFTLKIRSTKLEDSAMYFCASSGGSYNEQFFGPGTRLTVL.